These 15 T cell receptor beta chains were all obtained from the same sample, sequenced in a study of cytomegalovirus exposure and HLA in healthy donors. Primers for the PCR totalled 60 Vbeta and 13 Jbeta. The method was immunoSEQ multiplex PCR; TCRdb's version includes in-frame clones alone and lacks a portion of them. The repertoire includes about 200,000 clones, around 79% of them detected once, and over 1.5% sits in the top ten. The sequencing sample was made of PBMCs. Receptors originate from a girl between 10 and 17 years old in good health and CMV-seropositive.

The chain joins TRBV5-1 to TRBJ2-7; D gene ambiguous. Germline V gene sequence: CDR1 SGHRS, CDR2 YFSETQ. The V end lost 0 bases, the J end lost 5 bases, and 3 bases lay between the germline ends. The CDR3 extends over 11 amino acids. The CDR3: CASSLVDEQYF. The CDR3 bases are TGCGCCAGCAGCTTGGTAGACGAGCAGTACTTC. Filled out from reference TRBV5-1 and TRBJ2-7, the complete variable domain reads KAGVTQTPRYLIKTRGQQVTLSCSPISGHRSVSWYQQTPGQGLQFLFEYFSETQRNKGNFPGRFSGRQFSNSRSEMNVSTLELGDSALYLCASSLVDEQYFGPGTRLTVT.

CDR3 nucleotide sequence: TGTGCCAGCAGCCTCGGGACAGAAGAGACCCAGTACTTC. Its protein is CASSLGTEETQYF. This chain links TRBV9 with TRBJ2-5; 7 positions agree with TRBD1. The CDR3 is 13 amino acids. The V and J ends lost 4 bases and 3 bases, in that order; junction bases with no gene match: 3. Germline V lookup: CDR1 SGDLS, CDR2 YYNGEE.

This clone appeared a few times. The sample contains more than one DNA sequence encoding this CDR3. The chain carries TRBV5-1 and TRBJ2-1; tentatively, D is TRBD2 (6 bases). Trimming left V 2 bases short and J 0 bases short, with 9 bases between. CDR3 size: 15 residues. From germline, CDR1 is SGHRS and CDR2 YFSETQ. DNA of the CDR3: TGCGCCAGCAGCTTAGCGGGCAGCTCCTACAATGAGCAGTTCTTC. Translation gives CASSLAGSSYNEQFF.

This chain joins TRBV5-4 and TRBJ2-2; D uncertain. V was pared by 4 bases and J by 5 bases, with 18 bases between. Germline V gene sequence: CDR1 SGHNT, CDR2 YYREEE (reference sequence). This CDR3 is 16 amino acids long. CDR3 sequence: CASSGWLERGTGELFF. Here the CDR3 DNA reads TGTGCCAGCAGCGGGTGGCTAGAGAGAGGAACCGGGGAGCTGTTTTTT. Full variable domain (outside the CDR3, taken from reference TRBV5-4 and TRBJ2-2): ETGVTQSPTHLIKTRGQQVTLRCSSQSGHNTVSWYQQALGQGPQFIFQYYREEENGRGNFPPRFSGLQFPNYSSELNVNALELDDSALYLCASSGWLERGTGELFFGEGSRLTVL.

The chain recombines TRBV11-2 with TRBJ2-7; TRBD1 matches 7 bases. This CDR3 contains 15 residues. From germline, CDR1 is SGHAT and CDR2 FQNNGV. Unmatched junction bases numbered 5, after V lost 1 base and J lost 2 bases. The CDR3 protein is CASSLATGSTYEQYF. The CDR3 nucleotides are TGTGCCAGCAGCTTAGCGACAGGGAGTACCTACGAGCAGTACTTC.

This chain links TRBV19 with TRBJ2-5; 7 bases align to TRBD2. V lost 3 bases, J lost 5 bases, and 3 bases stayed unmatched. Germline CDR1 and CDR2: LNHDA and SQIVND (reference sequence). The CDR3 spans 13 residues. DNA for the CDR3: TGTGCCAGTAGTATTTTGGGGGGGGAGACCCAGTACTTC. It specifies CASSILGGETQYF.

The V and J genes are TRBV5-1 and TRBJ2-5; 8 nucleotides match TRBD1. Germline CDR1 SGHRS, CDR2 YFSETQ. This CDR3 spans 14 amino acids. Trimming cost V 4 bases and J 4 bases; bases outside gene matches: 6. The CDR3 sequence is CASSTGQGGETQYF. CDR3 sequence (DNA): TGCGCCAGCAGCACTGGACAGGGCGGAGAGACCCAGTACTTC.

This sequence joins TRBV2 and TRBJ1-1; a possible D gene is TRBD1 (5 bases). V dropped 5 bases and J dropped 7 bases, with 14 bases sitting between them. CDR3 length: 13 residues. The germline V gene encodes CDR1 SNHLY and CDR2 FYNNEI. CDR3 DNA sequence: TGTGCCAGCAGTAAACAGGAAGGGGATGAAGCTTTCTTT. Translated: CASSKQEGDEAFF.

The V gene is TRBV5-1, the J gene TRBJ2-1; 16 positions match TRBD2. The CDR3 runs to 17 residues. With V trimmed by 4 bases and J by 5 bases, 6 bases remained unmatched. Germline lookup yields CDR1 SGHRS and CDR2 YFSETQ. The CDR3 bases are TGCGCCAGCAGCCCGGGACTAGCGGGGGGGCGGGACAATGAGCAGTTCTTC. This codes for CASSPGLAGGRDNEQFF.

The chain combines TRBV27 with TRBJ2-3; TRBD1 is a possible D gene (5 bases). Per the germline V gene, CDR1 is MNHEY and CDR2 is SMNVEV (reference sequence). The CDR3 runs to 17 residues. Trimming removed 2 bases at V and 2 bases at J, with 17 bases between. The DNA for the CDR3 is TGTGCCAGCAGTTTACTTGGTTTTGGCAGGGTCACAGATACGCAGTATTTT. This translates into CASSLLGFGRVTDTQYF.

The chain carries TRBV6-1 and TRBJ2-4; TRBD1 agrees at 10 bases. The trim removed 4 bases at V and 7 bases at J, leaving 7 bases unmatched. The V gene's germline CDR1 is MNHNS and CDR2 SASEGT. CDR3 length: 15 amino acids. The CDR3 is CASSGRTGGDNIQYF. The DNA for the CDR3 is TGTGCCAGCAGTGGACGGACAGGGGGGGACAACATTCAGTACTTC.

The DNA for the CDR3 is TGTGCCAGCAGCGGACAGTCAGCTAACTATGGCTACACCTTC. Residues: CASSGQSANYGYTF. The chain has TRBV7-2 and TRBJ1-2, with D perhaps TRBD1 (6 bases). Germline-derived CDR1 and CDR2 are SGHTA and FQGNSA. V lost 5 bases, J lost 0 bases, and 10 bases lay in between. There are 14 residues in the CDR3.

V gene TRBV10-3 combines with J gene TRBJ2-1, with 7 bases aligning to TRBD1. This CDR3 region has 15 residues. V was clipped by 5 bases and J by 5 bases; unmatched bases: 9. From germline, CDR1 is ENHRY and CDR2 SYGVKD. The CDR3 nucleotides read TGTGCCATCAGTACTTCCGGGACAGATGACAATGAGCAGTTCTTC. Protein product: CAISTSGTDDNEQFF.

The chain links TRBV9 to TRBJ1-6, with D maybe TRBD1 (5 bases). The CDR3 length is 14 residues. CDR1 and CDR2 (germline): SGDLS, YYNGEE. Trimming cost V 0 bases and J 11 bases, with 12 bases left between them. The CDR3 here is CASSVGGLPPPLHF. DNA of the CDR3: TGTGCCAGCAGCGTAGGGGGCCTCCCTCCACCCCTCCACTTT.

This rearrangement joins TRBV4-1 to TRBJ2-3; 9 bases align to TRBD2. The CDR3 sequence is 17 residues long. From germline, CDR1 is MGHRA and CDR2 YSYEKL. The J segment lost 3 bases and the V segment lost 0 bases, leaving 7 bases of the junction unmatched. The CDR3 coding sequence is TGCGCCAGCAGCCAAGAGGCGGGGGGGCCCGCGACAGATACGCAGTATTTT. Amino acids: CASSQEAGGPATDTQYF.